This T cell receptor (beta chain) was retrieved from a study of T cell clonality in common variable immunodeficiency. Both groups were predominantly of Caucasian heritage. Each donor provided roughly 4.5 to 8 ml of heparinized whole blood. This CDR3 comprises 15 residues. Trimming took 3 bases from V and 4 from J, leaving 15 bases between them. At least ten counts were recorded for this clone. The antigen remains undetermined. The CDR3 is cut off 3 residues early in the read; its end comes from the germline J gene. Findings and limits, study-wide: Compared with healthy controls, CVID subjects showed increased TCRbeta clonality, mostly in about a third. Shared TCRbeta clones were fewer between CVID subjects than controls.

Sequencing was performed with immunoSEQ multiplex PCR; in TCRdb, only in-frame clones are kept and a portion is missing. The data show about 66,000 clones, with none appearing a single time. The chain employs TRBV12-3 or TRBV12-4 and TRBJ1-2; weak D call: TRBD1 (6 bases). The TCR comes from a person aged 18 to 70 in good health. Sequencing was performed on peripheral blood mononuclear cells. The chain's CDR3 is CASSFSGVVSYGYTF. The sequenced CDR3 bases are TGTGCCAGCAGTTTCTCAGGGGTAGTTAGCTATGGC.